The 21 T cell receptor beta chains presented below share a single source sample, sequenced in a study of blood T cells in healthy people across ages. Primers used in a second PCR of roughly 6 to 11 cycles were a sample-barcoded 5' primer and a J-beta primer mix. TCRdb processed the 5' RACE reads anew with MiXCR; each CDR3 protein has one entry. The sample has 590,000 or so distinct CDR3 sequences, approximately 30% seen once. The sample was blood. These TCRs come from a woman of 80 years or more in good health.

This clonotype was recorded at least ten times. This chain uses TRBV30 with TRBJ1-2; possible D gene TRBD1, 6 bases. Per germline, CDR1 GTSNPN and CDR2 SVGIG (reference sequence). The CDR3 length is 14 residues. Trimming took 4 bases from V and 5 from J, leaving 17 bases between them. CDR3 coding DNA: TGTGCCTGGATGGATCGGGGGGCGCGATATGGCTACACCTTC. As protein: CAWMDRGARYGYTF. Together with reference TRBV30 and TRBJ1-2, the CDR3 gives the full variable domain: SQTIHQWPATLVQPVGSPLSLECTVEGTSNPNLYWYRQAAGRGLQLLFYSVGIGQISSEVPQNLSASRPQDRQFILSSKKLLLSDSGFYLCAWMDRGARYGYTFGSGTRLTVV.

With regard to this clonotype: At one boundary the junction diverges from the germline segment, which might be a read error. The chain uses TRBV20-1 and TRBJ2-6; 10 bases match TRBD1. There are 15 residues in the CDR3. Germline lookup yields CDR1 DFQATT and CDR2 SNEGSKA (reference sequence). The CDR3 here is CSAKDRGAGANVLTF. The CDR3 DNA reads as TGTAGTGCTAAGGACAGGGGGGCTGGGGCCAACGTCCTGACTTTC.

This clonotype occurred many times. The chain recombines TRBV12-3 or TRBV12-4 with TRBJ1-2; a weak D match, TRBD1 (5 bases). The V gene lost 6 bases and the J gene lost 7 bases, with 21 bases spanning the gap. CDR3 length: 15 residues. The CDR3 DNA sequence: TGTGCCAGCAGCGACGTCGGGAGGGGACTAATTGGCTACACCTTC. Protein sequence: CASSDVGRGLIGYTF.

This chain joins TRBV4-1 and TRBJ1-6; TRBD1 might be the D (6 bases). The V gene's germline CDR1 is MGHRA and CDR2 YSYEKL. Trimming shortened V by 8 bases and J by 10 bases, and 15 bases separated the two germline ends. The CDR3 runs 13 residues. CDR3: CASAGTLESPLHF. In DNA, the CDR3 is TGCGCCAGCGCCGGGACACTAGAATCACCCCTCCACTTT.

Ten or more counts support this clonotype. The J gene is TRBJ2-1, the V gene TRBV2; either TRBD1 or TRBD2 may fit D (6 bases each). CDR3 length: 14 amino acids. The germline V and J ends were trimmed by 1 base and 10 bases, with 14 bases remaining between them. Germline V CDR1 and CDR2: SNHLY, FYNNEI. The CDR3 sequence is CASSEVVGGNEQFF. CDR3 sequence (DNA): TGTGCCAGCAGTGAAGTGGTCGGGGGCAACGAGCAGTTCTTC.

In regard to this clonotype: A much larger clone differs by one base, so this may be a read error. The chain has TRBV20-1 and TRBJ2-3; the match to TRBD2 covers 10 bases. The CDR3 has 19 residues. Losses at the gene ends were 5 bases for V and 0 bases for J; bases not matched to a gene: 17. Germline CDR1 reads DFQATT; CDR2 reads SNEGSKA (reference sequence). The CDR3 loop reads CSAGNRVDYSGGSTDTQYF. DNA of the CDR3: TGCAGTGCTGGAAACAGGGTGGATTATAGCGGGGGGAGCACAGATACGCAGTATTTT.

This clonotype appeared many times. V gene TRBV6-2 or TRBV6-3 combines with J gene TRBJ2-3; 12 bases map to TRBD2. CDR3 length: 15 amino acids. CDR1 and CDR2 (germline): MNHEY, SVGEGT. The trim removed 2 bases at V and 4 bases at J, leaving 1 base unmatched. Written as DNA, the CDR3 is TGTGCCAGCAGTTACGGACTAGCGGGGCCAGATACGCAGTATTTT. It translates to CASSYGLAGPDTQYF.

This clonotype was found many times. The chain links TRBV27 to TRBJ2-7; 7 nucleotides line up with TRBD2. The CDR3 spans 16 residues. V was clipped by 2 bases and J by 2 bases; unmatched bases: 9. Germline CDR1 reads MNHEY; CDR2 reads SMNVEV (reference sequence). CDR3 bases: TGTGCCAGCAGTTTAGTCGGCGGGGAGGGTACCTACGAGCAGTACTTC. This sequence encodes CASSLVGGEGTYEQYF.

In DNA, the CDR3 is TGTGCCAGCAGCTCCCGGGACCGCTCGAACACTGAAGCTTTCTTT. It yields the protein CASSSRDRSNTEAFF. The J gene is TRBJ1-1, the V gene TRBV7-2; perhaps TRBD1 as D (5 bases). Germline-derived CDR1 and CDR2 are SGHTA and FQGNSA. V lost 4 bases and J lost 1, with 13 bases in between. CDR3 size: 15 residues. The full variable domain, completed using reference TRBV7-2 and TRBJ1-1, is GAGVSQSPSNKVTEKGKDVELRCDPISGHTALYWYRQSLGQGLEFLIYFQGNSAPDKSGLPSDRFSAERTGGSVSTLTIQRTQQEDSAVYLCASSSRDRSNTEAFFGQGTRLTVV.

The chain joins TRBV30 to TRBJ1-1; unclear D gene. This CDR3 is built from 14 residues. Germline loops: CDR1 GTSNPN, CDR2 SVGIG (reference sequence). V shed 4 bases and J shed 1 base, with 13 bases lying between them. CDR3 region: CAWTRGRENTEAFF. CDR3 bases: TGTGCCTGGACCCGAGGCAGAGAGAACACTGAAGCTTTCTTT.

This clonotype was seen many times. The chain links TRBV9 to TRBJ2-7; D possibly corresponds to TRBD2 (6 bases). Germline V gene lookup returns CDR1 SGDLS and CDR2 YYNGEE. The germline V and J ends were trimmed by 4 bases and 3 bases, with 17 bases remaining between them. The CDR3 is 15 residues long. The CDR3 sequence: CASSRSAGHSYEQYF. Written as DNA, the CDR3 is TGTGCCAGCAGCCGTAGCGCGGGGCATAGCTACGAGCAGTACTTC.

In this sample, this clonotype turned up many times. This rearrangement joins TRBV5-4 to TRBJ1-2; D possibly corresponds to TRBD1 (5 bases). Germline V lookup: CDR1 SGHNT, CDR2 YYREEE (reference sequence). The CDR3 totals 15 residues. Deletions cut 5 bases from V and 5 bases from J, with 19 bases between. CDR3 in amino acids: CASSRTEAGPYGYTF. The CDR3 DNA follows: TGTGCCAGCAGTCGTACGGAGGCAGGGCCATATGGCTACACCTTC.

As for this clonotype: This clone may be a read error of a much larger clone one base away. The chain carries TRBV11-1 and TRBJ2-1; D remains ambiguous. Germline V gene sequence: CDR1 SGHAT, CDR2 FQDESV (reference sequence). The CDR3 extends over 16 amino acids. The CDR3 DNA is TGTGCCGGCAGCTTGCTATCTGGATCTTCTTACAATGAGCAGTTCTTC. This sequence encodes CAGSLLSGSSYNEQFF.

The sample holds a few counts of this clonotype. CDR3 DNA: TGTGCCAGCAGCTCAGACAGCGAGCGGGGGAGTGAGCAGTTCTTC. This sequence encodes CASSSDSERGSEQFF. The J gene is TRBJ2-1, the V gene TRBV7-2, with 8 bases that match TRBD2. This CDR3 region has 15 residues. J lost 9 bases, V lost 4 bases, and 11 bases had no gene match. Looked up from germline, CDR1 is SGHTA and CDR2 is FQGNSA.

This clonotype was seen at least ten times. The gene calls are TRBV20-1 and TRBJ1-5; the D gene is possibly TRBD1 (6 bases). CDR3 length equals 16 residues. V lost 1 base, J lost 0 bases, and 13 bases lay in between. Germline CDR1 reads DFQATT; CDR2 reads SNEGSKA (reference sequence). In DNA form, the CDR3 reads TGCAGTGCTAGAGCAGGGGAGGGTTATAGCAATCAGCCCCAGCATTTT. Protein: CSARAGEGYSNQPQHF.

The chain employs TRBV7-9 and TRBJ2-1; D possibly corresponds to TRBD1 (5 bases). The CDR3 sequence is 14 residues long. Germline V gene data show CDR1 as SEHNR and CDR2 as FQNEAQ (reference sequence). Deletions cut 0 bases from V and 8 bases from J, with 11 bases between. CDR3 region: CASSLARTPDEQFF. The CDR3 coding sequence is TGTGCCAGCAGCTTAGCGAGGACACCCGATGAGCAGTTCTTC.

The chain recombines TRBV19 with TRBJ1-1; 10 bases are shared with TRBD1. Per germline, CDR1 LNHDA and CDR2 SQIVND (reference sequence). The junction had 5 bases not matched to a gene; V was cut back by 3 bases and J by 4 bases. This CDR3 is built from 15 residues. The CDR3 sequence is CASSIGGTGATEAFF. DNA for the CDR3: TGTGCCAGTAGTATCGGGGGGACAGGGGCCACTGAAGCTTTCTTT.

This clonotype was recorded at least ten times. This chain links TRBV7-8 with TRBJ2-7; D ambiguous. CDR1 and CDR2 (germline): SGHVS, FQNEAQ. Trimming took off 4 bases at V and 3 bases at J, with 16 bases between the two ends. This CDR3 has 15 amino acids. This CDR3 is CASSSRRYSYYEQYF. DNA for the CDR3: TGTGCCAGCAGCTCTCGGAGATACAGTTACTACGAGCAGTACTTC. The variable domain in full, completed from reference TRBV7-8 and TRBJ2-7, reads GAGVSQSPRYKVAKRGQDVALRCDPISGHVSLFWYQQALGQGPEFLTYFQNEAQLDKSGLPSDRFFAERPEGSVSTLKIQRTQQEDSAVYLCASSSRRYSYYEQYFGPGTRLTVT.

At least ten counts were recorded for this clonotype. The chain links TRBV7-2 to TRBJ2-5, with 7 positions matching TRBD1. The V gene's germline CDR1 is SGHTA and CDR2 FQGNSA. This CDR3 is 13 amino acids long. V lost 5 bases and J lost 2; bases outside the gene matches: 2. The CDR3 DNA reads TGTGCCAGCAGCAGGGGACAGCAAGAGACCCAGTACTTC. Protein: CASSRGQQETQYF.

The chain combines TRBV2 with TRBJ2-3; possibly TRBD2 for D (7 bases). V was trimmed by 5 bases and J by 2 bases, leaving 20 bases between them. This CDR3 spans 17 amino acids. The germline gives CDR1 SNHLY, CDR2 FYNNEI. DNA for the CDR3: TGTGCCAGCAGTAGACTAGTGGGGGGGCCCAACACAGATACGCAGTATTTT. Its translation: CASSRLVGGPNTDTQYF.

The genes are TRBV28 and TRBJ2-5, with 7 positions matching TRBD1. The CDR3 length is 15 residues. V dropped 6 bases and J dropped 9; count of bases not matched to a gene: 16. Germline values: CDR1 MDHEN, CDR2 SYDVKM. CDR3 in DNA: TGTGCCAGCAGACCCAGGACAGGCGCAGGGTCGGCCCAGTACTTC. Translating gives CASRPRTGAGSAQYF.